This TCR beta chain comes out of a study of PD-1 blockade in classical Hodgkin lymphoma. The overall study: A 3 mg/kg intravenous dose of nivolumab was received by patients every 2 weeks. Broader study findings: Nivolumab initiation under 1 year post-ASCT meant exclusion. The study found that TCR diversity rose significantly by C4D1 in CD4+ but not CD8+ cells.

With no exception, relapse followed autologous stem cell transplantation in all patients, and brentuximab vedotin exposure varied. Repertoires were generated with immunoSEQ multiplex PCR, while TCRdb's copy carries only in-frame clones and drops some. Of about 94,000 clones detected, 80% to 90% appear once; the ten largest clones hold approximately 12%. The CDR3 spans 18 residues. CDR1 and CDR2 (germline): MNHEY, SMNVEV (reference sequence). J gave up 4 bases and V 3 bases, and 13 bases lay outside the gene matches. As for this clone: As yet, its antigen is unknown.

The material was peripheral blood mononuclear cells (PBMCs), obtained before the second cycle of nivolumab. The chain combines TRBV27 with TRBJ2-7, with 12 bases lining up with TRBD1. This clonotype was sampled from a human donor with classical Hodgkin lymphoma. The CDR3: CASSFGGTGGDPEYEQYF. CDR3 sequence (DNA): TGTGCCAGCAGTTTTGGGGGGACAGGGGGCGACCCCGAATACGAGCAGTACTTC.